A selection of T cell receptor beta chains follows, all from one sample in a study of T cell changes during pregnancy in multiple sclerosis. Method: immunoSEQ multiplex PCR; TCRdb's copy keeps in-frame clones and lacks some. This sample yields 30,000 to 35,000 clones, of which under 90% are seen a single time; approximately 4.1% belongs to the top ten. The sample consisted of CD8+ T cells from peripheral blood mononuclear cells, taken after pregnancy. Receptor source: a female donor with multiple sclerosis, enrolled in a pregnancy study. Both conserved end residues are trimmed from each CDR3.

TRBJ2-7,TRBV30,10,AWSPFPGEQY
TRBJ2-3,TRBV15,15,ATSRDWEPSSTDTQY
TRBJ2-1,TRBV4-1,13,ASSATGTAYNEQF
TRBJ2-5,TRBV25-1,12,ASTPVRGEETQY
TRBJ1-5,TRBV7-9,13,ASSPPQGASQPQH
TRBJ2-1,TRBV9,12,ASSVRGDFNEQF
TRBJ1-2,TRBV5-5,11,ASSLIVNYGYT
TRBJ1-4,TRBV7-6,14,ASSKDNRGANEKLF
TRBJ2-7,TRBV20-1,9,SASTSYEQY
TRBJ2-7,TRBV7-8,13,ASSPGTSGTYEQY
TRBJ1-3,TRBV9,13,ASSPPVSSGNTIY
TRBJ2-7,TRBV9,11,ASSVGGSYEQY
TRBJ2-7,TRBV7-2,12,ASSLLSPGTGTS